Following are 13 T cell receptor beta chains from one sample sequenced in a study of T cells in Graves' hyperthyroidism and ophthalmopathy (dated 2019 in TCRdb). Libraries were built with multiplex PCR. Sequencing used an Illumina HiSeq 2000. The TCR beta CDR3 regions were amplified from the RNA transcripts. The first round of RT-PCR for the TCR CDR3 was performed with the HTBI primer set and the Qiagen OneStep RT-PCR kit. The raw public data were reprocessed by TCRdb itself: fastp quality trimming at Q25, MiXCR clonotype calling, in-frame beta chains only. Rows are combined by CDR3 protein, so each entry shows the most common genes and DNA. The sample table shows more than 350,000 distinct CDR3 sequences, and roughly 15% are seen once. The top ten clones comprise around a third of the sample. The sequenced sample was blood. All receptors derive from a young woman with Graves' hyperthyroidism that later progressed to Graves' ophthalmopathy.

This clonotype was counted only a few times. This sequence joins TRBV20-1 and TRBJ2-3; 11 nucleotides match TRBD2. The V segment lost 5 bases and the J segment 6 bases; nucleotides outside the gene matches: 7. CDR3 length: 14 amino acids. Germline CDR1 reads DFQATT; CDR2 reads SNEGSKA (reference sequence). This chain's CDR3 is CSAVSGGAVDTQYF. The CDR3 coding sequence is TGCAGTGCTGTTAGCGGGGGGGCCGTTGATACGCAGTATTTT.

This clonotype was recorded many times. The chain combines TRBV29-1 with TRBJ2-4; no reliable D call. This CDR3 is 12 amino acids long. The ends were cut back, 4 bases at V and 8 bases at J, with 12 bases in the middle. Germline V gene lookup returns CDR1 SQVTM and CDR2 ANQGSEA. The CDR3 region has the DNA TGCAGCGTTGGCCGCAGGATGGACATTCAGTACTTC. Its protein is CSVGRRMDIQYF. The full variable domain, in which reference TRBV29-1 and TRBJ2-4 provide the parts outside the CDR3, is SAVISQKPSRDICQRGTSLTIQCQVDSQVTMMFWYRQQPGQSLTLIATANQGSEATYESGFVIDKFPISRPNLTFSTLTVSNMSPEDSSIYLCSVGRRMDIQYFGAGTRLSVL.

The table lists this clonotype with a few counts. The V call is TRBV15, the J call TRBJ2-7; D is perhaps TRBD1 or TRBD2 (6 bases each). Deletions cut 0 bases from V and 2 bases from J, with 14 bases between. Germline assignment: CDR1 LNHNV and CDR2 YYDKDF (reference sequence). The CDR3 is 16 amino acids. CDR3 loop: CATSRDRGRAAYEQYF. The CDR3 DNA reads TGTGCCACCAGCAGAGATCGGGGGCGTGCAGCCTACGAGCAGTACTTC.

This clonotype was counted at least ten times. The chain carries TRBV11-2 and TRBJ1-1; the D is unclear. CDR3 length: 14 residues. Trimming stripped 4 bases from V and 0 bases from J, with 9 bases between. CDR1 and CDR2 from the germline V gene are SGHAT and FQNNGV. Written as DNA, the CDR3 is TGTGCCAGCAGCTGGACTCGTATGAACACTGAAGCTTTCTTT. This translates into CASSWTRMNTEAFF.

This chain connects TRBV7-8 to TRBJ2-5; TRBD2 matches at 13 bases. This CDR3 is 17 amino acids long. Unmatched junction bases numbered 6, after V lost 4 bases and J lost 1 base. Germline CDR1 and CDR2: SGHVS and FQNEAQ. Here the CDR3 DNA reads TGTGCCAGCAGCTCGATGACTAGCGGGGGGTTCCAAGAGACCCAGTACTTC. This codes for CASSSMTSGGFQETQYF.

This clonotype was observed at least ten times. This rearrangement joins TRBV2 to TRBJ2-5, with 11 bases aligning to TRBD1. After removal of 5 bases from V and 5 bases from J, the junction contained 7 bases not matched to a gene. Germline CDR1 reads SNHLY; CDR2 reads FYNNEI. This CDR3 has 15 residues. CDR3 residues: CASSIAGTGGETQYF. CDR3 in DNA: TGTGCCAGCAGTATCGCCGGGACAGGGGGGGAGACCCAGTACTTC.

In this sample, this clonotype turned up a few times. This may be a read error, as it is one base from a much larger clone. The chain uses TRBV15 and TRBJ1-4; no reliable D call. The CDR3 totals 13 residues. Germline V CDR1 and CDR2: LNHNV, YYDKDF (reference sequence). V shed 0 bases and J shed 8 bases, with 7 bases lying between them. Written as DNA, the CDR3 is TGTGCCACCAGCAGAGATCATAAAGAAAAACTGTTTTTT. Residues: CATSRDHKEKLFF.

This clonotype was seen many times. V and J are TRBV12-5 and TRBJ2-1; 11 bases match TRBD2. The CDR3 extends over 17 amino acids. The V gene's germline CDR1 is LGHNT and CDR2 FRNRAP. V shed 2 bases and J 6 bases; nucleotides not matched to a gene: 9. The CDR3 DNA sequence: TGTGCTAGTGGTTTGATGTCTAGCGGGAGGAAGGGCAATGAGCAGTTCTTC. It codes for CASGLMSSGRKGNEQFF.

This clonotype was recorded at least ten times. The chain uses TRBV24-1 and TRBJ2-5, with 14 positions matching TRBD2. CDR3 length equals 15 residues. The trim removed 6 bases at V and 3 bases at J, leaving 2 bases unmatched. The germline V gene encodes CDR1 KGHDR and CDR2 SFDVKD. Written as DNA, the CDR3 is TGTGCCACCAGTCGGGGACTAGCGGGGGAAGAGACCCAGTACTTC. Translating it yields CATSRGLAGEETQYF.

This clonotype was seen many times. The V and J genes are TRBV2 and TRBJ1-1, with 7 bases identical to TRBD1. V dropped 6 bases and J dropped 0; count of bases not matched to a gene: 13. This CDR3 region has 17 residues. Germline V gene data show CDR1 as SNHLY and CDR2 as FYNNEI. The CDR3 DNA is TGTGCCAGCAGAGGTCACAGGGGTGAAGTTATGAACACTGAAGCTTTCTTT. Translation: CASRGHRGEVMNTEAFF.

The chain uses TRBV5-1 and TRBJ1-2; D gene unclear. The CDR3 contains 15 residues. Trimming cost V 1 base and J 7 bases, with 17 bases left between them. Germline values: CDR1 SGHRS, CDR2 YFSETQ. The CDR3 region is CASSLYQEDLFGYTF. The CDR3 nucleotides are TGCGCCAGCAGCTTGTACCAGGAAGATCTCTTTGGCTACACCTTC.

Notes on this clonotype: A far larger clone is just one base off, so this is likely a read error. CDR3 residues: CASSLGQSTDTQCF. The CDR3 coding sequence is TGTGCCAGCAGCTTGGGCCAGAGCACAGATACGCAGTGTTTT. The rearrangement uses TRBV7-8 and TRBJ2-3; D is undetermined. Looked up from germline, CDR1 is SGHVS and CDR2 is FQNEAQ. The CDR3 loop spans 14 amino acids. Full variable domain (missing parts from reference TRBV7-8 and TRBJ2-3): GAGVSQSPRYKVAKRGQDVALRCDPISGHVSLFWYQQALGQGPEFLTYFQNEAQLDKSGLPSDRFFAERPEGSVSTLKIQRTQQEDSAVYLCASSLGQSTDTQCFGPGTRLTVL.

There are many counts of this clonotype. J is TRBJ1-2 and V is TRBV12-3 or TRBV12-4; TRBD1 matches at 9 bases. The CDR3 sequence is 17 residues long. With V trimmed by 10 bases and J by 4 bases, 19 bases remained unmatched. The CDR3 loop reads CAIQTLEGQGLSYGYTF. Here the CDR3 DNA reads TGTGCCATACAAACCCTAGAGGGACAGGGACTCTCCTATGGCTACACCTTC.